Listed here is a single T cell receptor (beta chain). Antigen unknown. Only in-frame clones appear in the TCRdb table, and some are missing; sequencing was by immunoSEQ multiplex PCR. This table has 60,000 or so clones, roughly 91% appearing once. The sample comes from a study of cytomegalovirus exposure and HLA in healthy donors. V was clipped by 3 bases and J by 1 base, with 10 bases between them. Germline values: CDR1 LNHDA, CDR2 SQIVND (reference sequence). This CDR3 has 15 residues. General observations from the study: Cytomegalovirus association was listed for 170 or so TCR beta chains. One later analysis, an examination of the 100 to 150 validation repertoires, found that first-cohort TCR clusters tended to co-occur in them.

The rearrangement uses TRBV19 and TRBJ1-3; D uncertain. The sequenced sample was PBMCs. The source of this sequence is a woman between 25 and 40 years old in good health and CMV-seronegative. CDR3 in amino acids: CASSITGLSGNTIYF. The DNA for the CDR3 is TGTGCCAGTAGTATTACGGGGTTATCTGGAAACACCATATATTTT.